This section outlines one T cell receptor beta chain sequence together with its context. Its cognate antigen is unknown. The data were taken from a study of vaccination and CD4 T cells after COVID-19. About the study: Stimulation of cells relied on overlapping spike peptides derived from SARS-CoV-2, HCoV-NL63, HCoV-OC43 and HCoV-229E.

Sequencing of cultured CD4+ T cell DNA used the Oncomine TCR Beta short-read assay. CD4+ T cells were cultured, and genomic DNA was extracted from them. MiXCR, run by TCRdb on the PCR reads, gives a single entry per CDR3 protein. Of about 11,000 distinct CDR3 sequences listed, about 42% are singletons. CDR3 length: 14 amino acids. Trimming took 5 bases from V and 3 from J; bases not matched to a gene: 6. Germline loops: CDR1 DFQATT, CDR2 SNEGSKA (reference sequence). Sample treatment: approximately nine-day PBMC culture with coronavirus spike peptide pools or control peptides (ViraFEST assay). The culture of more than 1.5 million PBMCs per well included 8 to 10 IU/ml IL-2 and roughly 10 ug/ml peptide pools.

Sequenced input: CD4+ T cells from blood, cultured in vitro. This rearrangement joins TRBV20-1 to TRBJ2-1; the match to TRBD2 covers 8 bases. This sequence originates from a human donor who had recovered from COVID-19. CDR3 nucleotides: TGCAGTGCTTCCGGGACTAGTAGCTACAATGAGCAGTTCTTC. Translated: CSASGTSSYNEQFF.